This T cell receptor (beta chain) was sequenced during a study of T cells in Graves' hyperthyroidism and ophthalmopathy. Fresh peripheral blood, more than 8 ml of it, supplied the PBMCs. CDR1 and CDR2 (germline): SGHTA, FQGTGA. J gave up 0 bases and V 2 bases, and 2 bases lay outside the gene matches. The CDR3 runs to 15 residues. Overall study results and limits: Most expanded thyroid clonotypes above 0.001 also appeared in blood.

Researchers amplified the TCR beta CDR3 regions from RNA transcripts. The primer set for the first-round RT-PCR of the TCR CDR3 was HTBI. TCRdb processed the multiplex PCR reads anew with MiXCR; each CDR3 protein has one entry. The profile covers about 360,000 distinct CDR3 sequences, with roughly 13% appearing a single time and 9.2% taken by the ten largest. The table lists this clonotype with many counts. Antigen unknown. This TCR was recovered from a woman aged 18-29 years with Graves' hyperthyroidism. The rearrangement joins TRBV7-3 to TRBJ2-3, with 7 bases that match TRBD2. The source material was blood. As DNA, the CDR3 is TGTGCCAGCAGCTTAGGGGGGGTCAGCACAGATACGCAGTATTTT. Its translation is CASSLGGVSTDTQYF.